Included here is one T cell receptor beta chain sequence, with context. Antigen: not known. The record originates from a study of siplizumab effects on memory and regulatory T cells. General study points: The naive T cell population seemed more diverse than memory cells and seemed a major contributor to the alloresponse. Siplizumab caused a significant drop in alloreactive sequences traceable to unstimulated CD4+ memory cells.

Per sample, about 100,000 TCR templates were assayed. The repertoire was sequenced with immunoSEQ multiplex PCR; TCRdb's copy has only in-frame clones and lacks some. The table records tens of thousands of clones, approximately 97% of them present only once. Germline-derived CDR1 and CDR2 are SNHLY and FYNNEI. This CDR3 comprises 15 residues. The V end lost 1 base, the J end lost 0 bases, and 7 bases lay between the germline ends. Sample: naive CD8+ T cells sorted from blood. This sequence originates from a human donor in good health. This rearrangement joins TRBV2 to TRBJ2-1, with D possibly TRBD1 on 6 matching bases. CDR3 nucleotide sequence: TGTGCCAGCAGTGAAGAGGGGGTCTCCTACAATGAGCAGTTCTTC. It translates to CASSEEGVSYNEQFF.